The clone carrying this TCR beta chain came up many times. No antigen is known for it. This entry is derived from a study of T cells after yellow fever vaccination. Study results and limitations: CD4 and CD8 compartments shared a small share of clonotypes, likely from convergent recombination.

By 5'RACE template switching, TCR cDNA was produced, with a universal primer site and UMIs added in the process. TCRdb reanalysed the 5' RACE reads using MiXCR and keeps one entry per CDR3 protein. The table has hundreds of thousands of distinct CDR3 sequences, 17% seen once. V lost 0 bases and J lost 1; bases outside the gene matches: 1. The CDR3 runs 15 residues. CDR1 LNHNV and CDR2 YYDKDF come from the germline V gene (reference sequence). The sequencing here drew on PBMCs, taken around 5 days after the first yellow fever vaccination. The chain couples TRBV15 to TRBJ2-3; TRBD2 matches 7 bases. This sequence originates from a man aged 18 to 29 who received the YFV17D yellow fever vaccine. The CDR3 sequence: CATSRDRGGTDTQYF. CDR3 bases: TGTGCCACCAGCAGAGATCGGGGGGGCACAGATACGCAGTATTTT.